This entry lists 16 T cell receptor beta chains sequenced from one sample in a study of T cells after posttransplantation cyclophosphamide. TCRdb keeps only in-frame clones here, not all; method: immunoSEQ multiplex PCR. The repertoire holds tens of thousands of clones, with about 86% as singletons. Busulfan-fludarabine conditioning, marrow transplant, and cyclophosphamide on days +3 and +4 were administered. Here the sequenced sample was PBMCs, taken after allogeneic stem cell transplant with posttransplant cyclophosphamide. Receptor source: a female patient in her 30s who received an allogeneic stem cell transplant from an unrelated donor, was CMV-positive, and had no GVHD. These T cells may partly come from the graft donor.

V is TRBV28 and J is TRBJ2-1, with 9 positions matching TRBD2. With 1 base clipped from V and 4 bases from J, the junction kept 5 bases outside the gene matches. Germline V lookup: CDR1 MDHEN, CDR2 SYDVKM. The CDR3 is 16 amino acids. The CDR3 DNA is TGTGCCAGCAGTTTATTGGCTAGCGGGGATTACAATGAGCAGTTCTTC. The encoded protein is CASSLLASGDYNEQFF.

J is TRBJ2-7 and V is TRBV7-9; D gene unclear. CDR1 is SEHNR and CDR2 is FQNEAQ in the germline V gene (reference sequence). V was shortened by 3 bases and J by 6 bases, with 18 bases between the two germline ends. CDR3 length: 15 amino acids. CDR3 amino acids: CASSFSSLPGTEQYF. DNA of the CDR3: TGTGCCAGCAGCTTCTCCTCCCTACCAGGTACCGAGCAGTACTTC. The whole variable domain, filled in from reference TRBV7-9 and TRBJ2-7, reads DTGVSQNPRHKITKRGQNVTFRCDPISEHNRLYWYRQTLGQGPEFLTYFQNEAQLEKSRLLSDRFSAERPKGSFSTLEIQRTEQGDSAMYLCASSFSSLPGTEQYFGPGTRLTVT.

In DNA, the CDR3 is TGTGCCAGCAGTGACCGAGTGGGGCATCAGCCCCAGCATTTT. This translates into CASSDRVGHQPQHF. V is TRBV2 and J is TRBJ1-5; TRBD1 might be the D (5 bases). Germline V CDR1 and CDR2: SNHLY, FYNNEI. The CDR3 contains 14 residues. Between the trimmed V and J ends, which lost 3 bases and 5 bases, there was a span of 11 bases.

Comments on this clone: An end of the junction does not agree with germline; a read error may underlie this. This chain links TRBV7-7 with TRBJ2-3; D uncertain. Per germline, CDR1 SSHAT and CDR2 FNYEAQ (reference sequence). The CDR3 contains 13 residues. The CDR3 coding sequence is TGTGCTAGCAGCTTAGCCGTAACAGATACGCAGTATTTT. It yields the protein CASSLAVTDTQYF.

The V gene is TRBV4-3, the J gene TRBJ2-5, with D hard to call. CDR1 is LGHNA, CDR2 YSLEER, per germline. CDR3 size: 13 residues. The ends were cut back, 6 bases at V and 3 bases at J, with 11 bases in the middle. The CDR3 DNA follows: TGCGCCAGCAGTCCTTCGAGGAAAGAGACCCAGTACTTC. Its protein is CASSPSRKETQYF.

The chain couples TRBV11-2 to TRBJ1-1; D not resolved. Germline V lookup: CDR1 SGHAT, CDR2 FQNNGV. CDR3 length: 14 residues. The germline V and J ends were trimmed by 1 base and 1 base, with 7 bases remaining between them. CDR3 in amino acids: CASSLVTGNTEAFF. CDR3 bases: TGTGCCAGCAGCTTAGTGACGGGGAACACTGAAGCTTTCTTT.

The chain recombines TRBV19 with TRBJ1-2; D ambiguous. The CDR3 is 15 residues long. V was cut by 7 bases and J by 1 base, with 16 bases left in between. Germline CDR1 is LNHDA and CDR2 is SQIVND (reference sequence). In nucleotides, the CDR3 is TGTGCCAGTACTATTACCCTAGGTGATAACTATGGCTACACCTTC. The encoded protein is CASTITLGDNYGYTF. The full variable domain, with the rest looked up from reference TRBV19 and TRBJ1-2, is DGGITQSPKYLFRKEGQNVTLSCEQNLNHDAMYWYRQDPGQGLRLIYYSQIVNDFQKGDIAEGYSVSREKKESFPLTVTSAQKNPTAFYLCASTITLGDNYGYTFGSGTRLTVV.

V and J are TRBV5-4 and TRBJ2-5; D possibly corresponds to TRBD1 (6 bases). The germline gives CDR1 SGHNT, CDR2 YYREEE (reference sequence). V gave up 5 bases and J gave up 2 bases, with 16 bases separating them. The CDR3 extends over 15 amino acids. The CDR3 DNA is TGTGCCAGCAGACCTGTGACAGGAGGACAAGAGACCCAGTACTTC. This encodes CASRPVTGGQETQYF.

This chain uses TRBV12-5 with TRBJ2-1; a possible D gene is TRBD1 (5 bases). This CDR3 is built from 19 residues. V lost 0 bases and J 2 bases, leaving 20 bases between the germline ends. Germline V CDR1 and CDR2: LGHNT, FRNRAP. The CDR3 loop is CASGLVTKDTLKTYNEQFF. CDR3 DNA: TGTGCTAGTGGTTTGGTAACTAAGGACACACTAAAAACCTACAATGAGCAGTTCTTC.

The chain links TRBV11-2 to TRBJ1-6; D not resolved. Germline V gene sequence: CDR1 SGHAT, CDR2 FQNNGV. The CDR3 consists of 15 residues. Trimming cost V 2 bases and J 0 bases, with 5 bases left between them. CDR3 region: CASSLISSYNSPLHF. CDR3 DNA sequence: TGTGCCAGCAGCTTAATTAGCTCCTATAATTCACCCCTCCACTTT.

The V gene is TRBV15, the J gene TRBJ2-2; 7 positions match TRBD1. The CDR3 length is 15 residues. Germline trimming cut 8 bases from V and 3 bases from J; bases unmatched to any gene: 9. The germline CDR1 and CDR2 sequences are LNHNV and YYDKDF (reference sequence). DNA of the CDR3: TGTGCCACCGGGGGTTGGGACAGAGACACCGGGGAGCTGTTTTTT. Translating gives CATGGWDRDTGELFF.

The chain links TRBV4-1 to TRBJ1-5; 9 nucleotides match TRBD1. The ends lost 3 bases at V and 6 bases at J; junction bases unmatched: 6. CDR3 length: 15 residues. Germline CDR1 MGHRA, CDR2 YSYEKL. CDR3 DNA sequence: TGCGCCAGCAGCCAGGACAGGGGAGGGGGTCAGCCCCAGCATTTT. Its translation is CASSQDRGGGQPQHF.

The count of this clone is one. This sequence joins TRBV7-3 and TRBJ2-1, with TRBD2 identical over 10 bases. The CDR3 totals 16 residues. The germline V gene has CDR1 SGHTA and CDR2 FQGTGA. Trimming took 5 bases from V and 2 from J; bases not matched to a gene: 6. The CDR3 spells CASSILAGAPYNEQFF. The DNA of the CDR3 is TGTGCCAGCAGCATTCTAGCGGGGGCCCCCTACAATGAGCAGTTCTTC.

This chain joins TRBV18 and TRBJ1-4; D unresolved. This CDR3 has 15 residues. V was clipped by 2 bases and J by 6 bases, with 13 bases between them. The V gene's germline CDR1 is KGHSH and CDR2 LQKENI. The CDR3 DNA follows: TGTGCCAGCTCACCATGGCGGGGTCAGGATGAAAAACTGTTTTTT. Translating it yields CASSPWRGQDEKLFF.

The chain uses TRBV4-1 and TRBJ2-5, with 8 nucleotides matching TRBD1. The germline CDR1 and CDR2 sequences are MGHRA and YSYEKL. The CDR3 is made up of 15 amino acids. Trimming took 3 bases from V and 5 from J; bases not matched to a gene: 8. Here the CDR3 reads CASSQPDRAYETQYF. In nucleotides, the CDR3 is TGCGCCAGCAGCCAGCCGGACAGGGCTTACGAGACCCAGTACTTC.

The chain recombines TRBV7-8 with TRBJ1-4, with TRBD1 matching 8 bases. This CDR3 comprises 15 residues. CDR1 and CDR2 from the germline V gene are SGHVS and FQNEAQ. V lost 1 base, J lost 4 bases, and 2 bases stayed unmatched. CDR3 in amino acids: CASSLGGQVNEKLFF. CDR3 coding DNA: TGTGCCAGCAGCTTAGGGGGACAGGTTAATGAAAAACTGTTTTTT.